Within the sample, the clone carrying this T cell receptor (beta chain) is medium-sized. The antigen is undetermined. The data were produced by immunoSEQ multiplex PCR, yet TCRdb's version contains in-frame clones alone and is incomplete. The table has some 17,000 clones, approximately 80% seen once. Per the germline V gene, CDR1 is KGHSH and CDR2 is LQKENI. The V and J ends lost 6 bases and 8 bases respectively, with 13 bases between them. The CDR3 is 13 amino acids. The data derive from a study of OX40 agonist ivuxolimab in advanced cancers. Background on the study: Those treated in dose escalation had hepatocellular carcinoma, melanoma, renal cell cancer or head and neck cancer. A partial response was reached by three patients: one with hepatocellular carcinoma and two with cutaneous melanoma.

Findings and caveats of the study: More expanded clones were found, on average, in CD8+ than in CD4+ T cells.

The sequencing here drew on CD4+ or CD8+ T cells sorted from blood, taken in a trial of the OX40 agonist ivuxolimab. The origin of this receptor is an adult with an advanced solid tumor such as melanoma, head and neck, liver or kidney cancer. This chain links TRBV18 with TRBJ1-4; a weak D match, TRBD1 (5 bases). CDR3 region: CASSSGLTEKLFF. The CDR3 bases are TGTGCCAGCTCCTCGGGACTCACAGAAAAACTGTTTTTT.